This record covers a single TCR beta chain. Trimming pared 2 bases from V and 11 bases from J, leaving 9 bases between. The CDR3 consists of 11 residues. Germline V CDR1 and CDR2: LGHDT, YNNKEL (reference sequence). The data derive from a study of blood T cell repertoires in COVID-19. For the study at large: The samples span acute and convalescent COVID-19 from the United States, Italy and Spain. Nucleic acid was either cDNA or gDNA, and it came from T cells, B-cell-depleted T cells, or PBMCs.

Original data processing: Reference gene primer amplification gave nucleated cell count estimates. Clones were read by immunoSEQ multiplex PCR, and TCRdb kept only the in-frame ones, dropping some. The DNA gave D and trimming, while V, J and clone size come from that table. The sample holds 55,000 to 75,000 clones, about 78% seen once. Source material: peripheral blood. The chain joins TRBV3-1 (or the pseudogene TRBV3-2) to TRBJ1-1; D call uncertain. The receptor comes from a man older than 75 with active or convalescent COVID-19. The CDR3: CASSQNIEAFF. CDR3 nucleotide sequence: TGTGCCAGCAGCCAAAATATTGAGGCTTTCTTT.